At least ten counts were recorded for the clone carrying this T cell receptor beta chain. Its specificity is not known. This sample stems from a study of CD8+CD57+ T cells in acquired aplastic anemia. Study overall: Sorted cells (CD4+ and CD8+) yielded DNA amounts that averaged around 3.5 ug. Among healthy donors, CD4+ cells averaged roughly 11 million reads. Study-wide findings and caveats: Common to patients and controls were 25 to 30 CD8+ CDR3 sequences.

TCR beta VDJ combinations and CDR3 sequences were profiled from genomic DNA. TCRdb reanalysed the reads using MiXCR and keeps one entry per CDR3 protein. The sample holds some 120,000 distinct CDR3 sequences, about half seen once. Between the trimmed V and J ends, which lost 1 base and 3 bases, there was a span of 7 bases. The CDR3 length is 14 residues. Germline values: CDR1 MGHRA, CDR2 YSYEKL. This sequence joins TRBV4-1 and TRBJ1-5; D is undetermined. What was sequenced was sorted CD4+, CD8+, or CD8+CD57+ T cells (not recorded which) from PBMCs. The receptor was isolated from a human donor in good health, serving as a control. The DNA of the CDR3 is TGCGCCAGCAGCCAAGCGGCAGTCAATCAGCCCCAGCATTTT. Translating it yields CASSQAAVNQPQHF.